Each of the 20 T cell receptor beta chains below was sequenced from the same sample in a study of T cells in Graves' hyperthyroidism and ophthalmopathy. RNA transcripts yielded amplified TCR beta CDR3 regions. The TCR CDR3 first-round RT-PCR relied on the HTBI primer set. Each CDR3 protein is one row after TCRdb ran MiXCR on the multiplex PCR reads. The table shows nearly 750,000 distinct CDR3 sequences, with approximately 36% occurring only once. The material sequenced was blood. Receptors were obtained from a woman in her thirties or forties with Graves' hyperthyroidism.

This clonotype was found once. A read error is possible here, since a much larger clone lies one base away. The chain links TRBV20-1 to TRBJ1-5; 11 nucleotides align to TRBD1. The trim removed 5 bases at V and 6 bases at J, leaving 3 bases unmatched. Germline CDR1 DFQATT, CDR2 SNEGSKA (reference sequence). The CDR3 length is 13 residues. The CDR3 bases are TGCAGTGCTGGGGGGACAGGGGGTCAGCCCCAGCATTTT. Translated: CSAGGTGGQPQHF.

This clonotype was counted many times. The chain has TRBV19 and TRBJ1-1; TRBD1 aligns across 7 bases. Germline V CDR1 and CDR2: LNHDA, SQIVND (reference sequence). This CDR3 comprises 14 residues. V lost 3 bases and J lost 5; bases outside the gene matches: 6. CDR3 in DNA: TGTGCCAGTAGTATCGTGGGCAGGGGGACTGAAGCTTTCTTT. Translation gives CASSIVGRGTEAFF.

This clonotype has ten or more counts. The genes are TRBV20-1 and TRBJ1-5; 9 bases are a match to TRBD1. V shed 3 bases, J shed 3 bases, and the junction held 3 bases outside the gene matches. Germline CDR1 is DFQATT and CDR2 is SNEGSKA (reference sequence). The CDR3 sequence is 14 residues long. The CDR3: CSASLQGANQPQHF. In DNA form, the CDR3 reads TGCAGTGCTAGCCTACAGGGGGCCAATCAGCCCCAGCATTTT.

This clonotype showed up many times. The V call is TRBV7-8, the J call TRBJ2-5; tentative D call: TRBD2 (6 bases). Trimming left V 5 bases short and J 3 bases short, with 10 bases between. Germline V lookup: CDR1 SGHVS, CDR2 FQNEAQ. This CDR3 comprises 13 residues. The CDR3 nucleotides are TGTGCCAGCAGCGCGGGGCGGAAAGAGACCCAGTACTTC. Protein: CASSAGRKETQYF.

This clonotype was found once. A much larger clone differs from this one at a single base, so this may be a read error. The chain recombines TRBV7-6 with TRBJ2-5; 7 nucleotides align to TRBD1. CDR3 length: 16 amino acids. Germline trimming cut 5 bases from V and 5 bases from J; bases unmatched to any gene: 14. Germline CDR1 reads SGHVS; CDR2 reads FNYEAQ. This CDR3 reads CASSPGQEGSLETQYF. In nucleotides, the CDR3 is TGTGCCAGCAGCCCAGGACAGGAAGGGTCGTTGGAGACCCAGTACTTC. Supplemented by reference TRBV7-6 and TRBJ2-5, the full variable domain reads GAGVSQSPRYKVTKRGQDVALRCDPISGHVSLYWYRQALGQGPEFLTYFNYEAQQDKSGLPNDRFSAERPEGSISTLTIQRTEQRDSAMYRCASSPGQEGSLETQYFGPGTRLLVL.

The chain couples TRBV6-6 to TRBJ2-7, with D possibly TRBD2 on 5 matching bases. Deletions cut 8 bases from V and 4 bases from J, with 18 bases between. Germline CDR1 and CDR2: MNHNY and SVGAGI (reference sequence). The CDR3 is 14 amino acids. Here the CDR3 DNA reads TGTGCCAGCGGGAGCGATGGGCAGAGTTACGAGCAGTACTTC. It encodes CASGSDGQSYEQYF.

The rearrangement joins TRBV29-1 to TRBJ1-5, with TRBD1 as a possible D gene (5 bases). This CDR3 contains 15 residues. V dropped 3 bases and J dropped 7 bases, with 19 bases sitting between them. The germline V gene has CDR1 SQVTM and CDR2 ANQGSEA. CDR3 in amino acids: CSVDDGDVSGQPQHF. The CDR3 DNA reads TGCAGCGTTGACGACGGGGACGTTTCGGGACAGCCCCAGCATTTT.

V usage is TRBV15 and J usage is TRBJ1-5; 8 bases are a match to TRBD1. The germline gives CDR1 LNHNV, CDR2 YYDKDF (reference sequence). J gave up 3 bases and V 4 bases, and 5 bases lay outside the gene matches. There are 15 residues in the CDR3. CDR3 DNA sequence: TGTGCCACCAGCACATGGACAGGGATCAATCAGCCCCAGCATTTT. Protein product: CATSTWTGINQPQHF.

The gene calls are TRBV6-5 and TRBJ2-7, with D tentatively TRBD1 (5 bases). V lost 4 bases and J 5 bases, leaving 18 bases between the germline ends. CDR3 size: 15 residues. Per the germline V gene, CDR1 is MNHEY and CDR2 is SVGAGI. The CDR3 loop is CASSLPGRIPNEQYF. CDR3 nucleotides: TGTGCCAGCAGTTTACCAGGGCGCATACCCAACGAGCAGTACTTC.

V usage is TRBV7-3 and J usage is TRBJ2-5, with TRBD2 matching over 8 bases. The J call is uncertain, as TRBJ2-1 better fits the DNA end. This CDR3 has 14 amino acids. Germline assignment: CDR1 SGHTA and CDR2 FQGTGA. The CDR3 coding sequence is TGTGCCAGCAGTCCCACCGGGGGGGACCATGAGCAGTTCTTC. This codes for CASSPTGGDHEQFF.

This clonotype showed up just a few times. The CDR3 loop reads CASKPSGDQPQHF. The CDR3 DNA reads TGTGCCAGCAAACCCTCAGGGGATCAGCCCCAGCATTTT. The J gene is TRBJ1-5, the V gene TRBV6-5, with TRBD1 as a possible D gene (6 bases). V lost 7 bases to trimming and J lost 5 bases, with 12 bases between them. Germline values: CDR1 MNHEY, CDR2 SVGAGI. The CDR3 consists of 13 residues.

This rearrangement joins TRBV2 to TRBJ2-7, with 10 bases aligning to TRBD1. There are 15 residues in the CDR3. CDR1 and CDR2 (germline): SNHLY, FYNNEI. Unmatched junction bases numbered 12, after V lost 6 bases and J lost 7 bases. CDR3 DNA sequence: TGTGCCAGCAGGCCGGGACAGGGGAGGAGTAATGAGCAGTACTTC. Its translation: CASRPGQGRSNEQYF.

This clonotype was picked up many times. The chain is built from TRBV7-2 and TRBJ1-2; D possibly corresponds to TRBD1 (6 bases). The ends were cut back, 4 bases at V and 4 bases at J, with 16 bases in the middle. This CDR3 is built from 15 residues. The V gene's germline CDR1 is SGHTA and CDR2 FQGNSA. CDR3 loop: CASSYPDRSSYGYTF. The CDR3 nucleotides are TGTGCCAGCAGCTATCCGGACAGATCATCCTATGGCTACACCTTC.

The sample holds many counts of this clonotype. The rearrangement joins TRBV7-9 to TRBJ1-1; 7 bases agree with TRBD1. Germline CDR1 reads SEHNR; CDR2 reads FQNEAQ (reference sequence). The CDR3 is made up of 12 amino acids. The trim removed 3 bases at V and 8 bases at J, leaving 3 bases unmatched. The DNA of the CDR3 is TGTGCCAGCAGCTTGCCGGACAGGGAAGCTTTCTTT. Translation: CASSLPDREAFF.

This chain uses TRBV7-2 with TRBJ1-5, with 11 bases identical to TRBD1. This CDR3 has 15 residues. V trimming: 5 bases; J trimming: 6 bases; junction bases outside the gene matches: 6. Per the germline V gene, CDR1 is SGHTA and CDR2 is FQGNSA. The CDR3 region has the DNA TGTGCCAGCAGCCAAGATGGGACAGGGGGTCAGCCCCAGCATTTT. Amino acids: CASSQDGTGGQPQHF.

This clonotype was detected ten times or more. The chain joins TRBV7-8 to TRBJ2-2, with no clear D. This CDR3 has 15 amino acids. The ends were cut back, 5 bases at V and 0 bases at J, with 10 bases in the middle. The V gene's germline CDR1 is SGHVS and CDR2 FQNEAQ. As DNA, the CDR3 is TGTGCCAGCAGCCCGAACCCCACGAACACCGGGGAGCTGTTTTTT. The encoded protein is CASSPNPTNTGELFF. Drawing the rest from reference TRBV7-8 and TRBJ2-2, the complete variable domain is GAGVSQSPRYKVAKRGQDVALRCDPISGHVSLFWYQQALGQGPEFLTYFQNEAQLDKSGLPSDRFFAERPEGSVSTLKIQRTQQEDSAVYLCASSPNPTNTGELFFGEGSRLTVL.

This clonotype was counted many times. The rearrangement uses TRBV10-3 and TRBJ1-1; 12 bases are a match to TRBD1. The CDR3 covers 17 residues. Per germline, CDR1 ENHRY and CDR2 SYGVKD. V lost 0 bases and J lost 3; bases outside the gene matches: 5. The CDR3 DNA is TGTGCCATCAGTGAGTCCGATCGGGACAGGGGGCACACTGAAGCTTTCTTT. Its translation: CAISESDRDRGHTEAFF.

This clonotype was seen a few times. CDR3 residues: CASSLGVGETEAFF. The CDR3 coding sequence is TGCGCCAGCAGCTTGGGAGTCGGGGAAACTGAAGCTTTCTTT. This chain uses TRBV5-1 with TRBJ1-1; D is unclear. The CDR3 is 14 amino acids. Trimming took 0 bases from V and 5 from J, leaving 11 bases between them. Per germline, CDR1 SGHRS and CDR2 YFSETQ.

V is TRBV7-2 and J is TRBJ2-7; D might be TRBD1 or TRBD2, each matching 5 bases. The J call could be wrong; TRBJ2-1 is a better fit for the DNA end. CDR1 and CDR2 (germline): SGHTA, FQGNSA. The length of the CDR3 is 12 residues. The CDR3 loop reads CASTLGEREQFF. The DNA for the CDR3 is TGTGCCAGCACCCTGGGGGAGCGTGAGCAGTTCTTC.

A few counts support this clonotype. This rearrangement joins TRBV20-1 to TRBJ2-2; the D is unclear. There are 14 residues in the CDR3. The germline V gene has CDR1 DFQATT and CDR2 SNEGSKA (reference sequence). Deletions cut 1 base from V and 3 bases from J, with 9 bases between. The CDR3 reads CSARVVGYTGELFF. The CDR3 DNA sequence: TGCAGTGCTAGAGTGGTAGGGTACACCGGGGAGCTGTTTTTT.